Detailed here is one TCR beta chain. This clonotype was observed at least ten times. No antigen is known for it. Base qualities are not recorded, but no much larger clone differs from it by a single base. The source of the sample is a study of CD8 T cells in ankylosing spondylitis (dated by TCRdb to 2016 to 2017). With respect to the entire study: The study set out to find disease-linked TCR variants by profiling T cell receptor beta repertoires in ankylosing spondylitis patients and healthy donors. Peripheral blood was sampled, and synovial fluid was also collected from ankylosing spondylitis patients. The whole study cohort included some 100 healthy donors and 25 ankylosing spondylitis patients.

Reads for this sample came from an Illumina HiSeq 2500. Quantitative 5'-RACE with molecular barcodes was the method used to prepare the TCR beta libraries. Turning to the authors' computational methods: A new computational method, built on a probabilistic model of VDJ rearrangement, was used to identify disease-linked TCR variants. Starting from the raw public reads, TCRdb applied fastp trimming at Q25, assembled clones with MiXCR and retained in-frame beta chains. Each CDR3 protein gets just one entry, which takes the most common genes and DNA from the rows behind it. These V and J calls originate from TCRdb's pipeline instead of the authors' own analysis. This sample is represented by around 300,000 distinct CDR3 sequences; 11% of them were singletons. More than 7% of the sample belongs to the ten largest clones. V is pared back by 5 bases and J by 0 bases, with 14 bases lying between the germline termini. The CDR3 starts with the cysteine, ends with the phenylalanine, and has 16 residues. Only the CDR3 part of the read is kept: 48 bases, read in frame from the first base. The germline V gene gives CDR1 as MDHEN and CDR2 as SYDVKM.

What the work shows at the level of the full study, not this receptor alone: Blood from ankylosing spondylitis patients appeared to be characterized by a TCR beta motif made up of several highly homologous amino acid variants. Some of the motif variants had been reported before in the synovial fluid and blood of reactive arthritis patients, a finding that suggests common disease-initiation mechanisms. The disease-linked clones were reported as significantly enriched in matched synovial fluid samples from ankylosing spondylitis patients. The disease-linked clones had a CD8+ phenotype and were found at relatively low frequencies in peripheral blood.

This clonotype originated in a female donor with ankylosing spondylitis or in good health (not recorded which). The rearrangement joined TRBV28 to TRBJ1-5; the D gene cannot be resolved reliably. Sequencing used blood, either unsorted or a sorted T cell fraction (not recorded which). The sequenced DNA: TGTGCCAGCAGTGCTATCCCTCGTAATAGCAATCAGCCCCAGCATTTT. This encodes CASSAIPRNSNQPQHF.